This T cell receptor (beta chain) was sequenced for a study of T cell repertoires in ileal Crohn's disease. Study overall: Biopsies of the neoterminal ileum at postoperative colonoscopy form M6 samples. Study observations and caveats: Clonal expansions were more frequent in active smokers than non-smokers at surgery. Postoperative endoscopy occurred within one year, median about 7.3 months.

A remark on this clone: Its antigen is currently unknown.

Time point in this sample: neoterminal ileum biopsy at postoperative endoscopy, about 6 months after surgery. Each sample's TCRB immunosequencing used five hundred nanograms of biopsy DNA. Method: immunoSEQ multiplex PCR; TCRdb's copy keeps in-frame clones and lacks some. In the table there are around 2,400 clones, around four fifths of which are singletons. The receptor comes from an adult with Crohn's disease. Sample: ileal tissue.

The DNA for the CDR3 is TGTGCCAGCAGCTCTCCGGGTCTATATAGTAATGAGCAGTTCTTC. It translates to CASSSPGLYSNEQFF. The chain employs TRBV7-3 and TRBJ2-1; D ambiguous. Germline V gene sequence: CDR1 SGHTA, CDR2 FQGTGA. V lost 4 bases and J lost 7, with 17 bases in between. The CDR3 covers 15 residues.